The TCR beta chain under discussion was sequenced for a study of T cells after yellow fever vaccination. There are a few counts of this clonotype. 5'RACE template switching produced TCR cDNA carrying a universal primer site and UMIs. TCRdb reprocessed the 5' RACE reads with MiXCR, giving one entry per CDR3 protein. The sample yields approximately 600,000 distinct CDR3 sequences, roughly 12% seen once. The ends were cut back, 3 bases at V and 7 bases at J, with 10 bases in the middle. Looked up from germline, CDR1 is WNHNN and CDR2 is SYGVQD (reference sequence). This CDR3 has 12 amino acids. The input for sequencing was PBMCs, taken on the day of the yellow fever booster vaccination. The receptor's source is a man aged 25 to 45 who received the YFV17D yellow fever vaccine. This rearrangement joins TRBV10-1 to TRBJ2-7; the D is unclear. The chain's CDR3 is CASSERVGEQYF. The CDR3 nucleotides read TGCGCCAGCAGTGAAAGGGTTGGGGAGCAGTACTTC.